This TCR beta chain was found in a study of cytomegalovirus exposure and HLA in healthy donors (dated by TCRdb to 2016 to 2017). Broadly, across the study: According to an earlier analysis of 587 of the donors, roughly 180 million T cells yielded some 120 million unique TCR beta sequences and around 300 Gb of sequence data. Approximately 310 gigabases of sequencing data and 70 million to 100 million unique TCR sequences made up an early release that covered roughly 670 HLA-typed donors. Of the 350 to 450 genotyped donors, approximately 83% fell in the genetic ancestry cluster associated with self-reported Caucasian donors. The aim of the study was to test whether cataloging public T cell receptors could identify signatures of past pathogen exposure. The study used immunosequencing to profile the T cell repertoires of 666 subjects and linked those repertoires to cytomegalovirus serostatus. A separate validation cohort of approximately 130 different subjects was used in addition to the 666-subject first cohort. To predict cytomegalovirus infection status, the study combined high-throughput TCR immunosequencing, statistical association of individual TCRs with disease status, and machine learning. A later analysis re-examined previously published TCR beta repertoires from 610 or so donors and added high-resolution HLA genotyping to investigate patterns of TCR occurrence. Rather than drawing on any new phenotypic data, the later analysis identified candidate immune exposures from TCR beta sequences and the way those sequences occurred across donors. An earlier analysis of 500 to 650 of the donors applied high-throughput TCR beta sequencing to assess whether each TCR beta V gene segment acted as functional or pseudogenic. Donor age, sex, ethnicity and CMV serostatus were compiled alongside the repertoire data. Genome-wide SNP genotypes for about 55% of the roughly 670 donors were used in a later genetic analysis, which treated that subset as a discovery cohort. Every discovery cohort repertoire had been produced on one sequencing platform. Both class I and class II loci were covered by HLA typing, at four-digit resolution. The number of typed donors differed by locus: 629-630 for A, B, C, DRB1 and DQB1; 522 for DQA1; roughly 600 for DPA1; and 400 to 480 for DPB1. Because of strong linkage in the cohort, four to six DR-DQ haplotypes were treated as single units for association and clustering. On average, around 240,000 unique TCR beta nucleotide sequences were sequenced per donor among roughly 430 genotyped donors of the cohort, with 15% to 20% of those sequences being non-productive.

With regard to this clone: No antigen is known for it. Base quality data are lacking; no much larger clone is found one base away.

Study-wide conclusions, independent of this receptor: Roughly uniform sequencing depth across donors was assumed in presence/absence analyses, although this assumption may not hold. A group of highly shared sequence variants was considered likely to be a technical artifact of the sequencing pipeline. A later analysis found that HLA-associated TCR beta chains were more clonally expanded and had lower generation probabilities than equally common non-associated chains. According to a later genetic analysis, donors in an Asian-associated ancestry cluster had fewer N-insertions in productive TCRs than the roughly 670-donor mean. For the cohort, immune exposure information was limited to CMV serostatus. Some IMGT-functional V segments, including TRBV6-2 and TRBV6-3, could not be distinguished by the 87-base-pair reads and were therefore excluded. In this cohort, only TCR beta chains were sequenced, and detectable features were limited by the absence of alpha or paired-chain data. Broadly in line with IMGT annotations, most TCR beta V segments showed up in productive rearrangements about 87% or about 30% of the time in an earlier analysis of around 600 of the donors. Assigning TCR associations to individual alleles was difficult when HLA alleles, especially DR and DQ, strongly co-occurred. Across donors, most TCR sequences were observed very rarely, whereas some public TCRs were present in many individuals. In a later analysis, the rate of TCR association differed among HLA loci, with DRB1 alleles having the most associated TCRs and HLA-C alleles having the fewest. A total of around 150 TCR beta chains were listed by the study as associated with cytomegalovirus. In a later analysis, most CMV-associated TCR beta chains were found to appear HLA-restricted, with HLA associations seemingly driven largely by CMV exposure. In a later analysis, around 17,000 TCR beta sequences were associated with specific HLA alleles at a false discovery rate of 0.05. Three of the identified cytomegalovirus-associated TCR beta chains were confirmed in vitro to be specific for cytomegalovirus antigens. The authors suggested that the approach could potentially be extended to other disease states and immunological phenotypes. Because counts were too low, seventeen rarely observed V segments, including chromosome 9 orphons, were excluded from the earlier analysis of roughly 580 of the donors. A further reported finding was that TCR beta sequences accurately predicted the HLA-A and HLA-B alleles for most subjects in the first cohort. V-gene and J-gene trimming of TCR beta chains was associated with a missense DCLRE1C variant in a later genetic analysis, and the association was replicated in an independent cohort. A later analysis reported that several top co-occurrence clusters appeared linked to parvovirus B19, influenza, CMV and Epstein-Barr virus. Linkage disequilibrium might explain the correlated functional status among segregating V segments, but an unknown experimental factor could not be excluded. Cytomegalovirus status was reported to be diagnosed by the classifier with high specificity and sensitivity in both the original and validation cohorts. Because some donors lacked HLA typing at each locus, the association tests relied only on the typed subset.

The cohort comprised some 680 healthy bone marrow donors. At the time of sampling, all cohort members were nominally healthy, though unrecorded immune exposures were likely present. The donor was CMV seropositive and belonged to the group of more than 250 seropositive cohort members. A peripheral blood sample was collected from each donor, and TCR beta sequencing was performed on peripheral blood mononuclear cells. Genomic DNA extraction from the blood cell samples was performed with the Qiagen DNeasy Blood Extraction Kit. From a lookup of the germline V gene, CDR1 and CDR2 are SQVTM and ANQGSEA. Measured from the cysteine to the phenylalanine, the CDR3 is 18 residues long. Of the read, only the CDR3 DNA is kept; its 54 bases are in frame from base 1. V was cut back by 1 base and J by 2 bases, leaving a gap of 21 bases between them. Library creation used the immunoSEQ multiplex PCR assay. For the multiplex PCR, a mixture combining 60 forward primers for TCR Vbeta segments and 13 reverse primers for TCR Jbeta segments was used. A multiplex PCR assay on genomic DNA amplified the CDR3 region of rearranged TCR beta genes. On the Illumina HiSeq System, the amplified TCR beta libraries were sequenced as 87-base-pair reads. The study's own analysis went as follows. Across the 600 to 700 repertoires, a later analysis counted tens of millions of unique TCR beta chains, roughly 11 million of which were shared by at least two donors. To remove PCR and sequencing errors, raw reads were error-corrected and collapsed into unique sequences using a nearest-neighbor algorithm that merged closely related sequences. To assign V, D and J gene segments, CDR3 sequences were aligned to IMGT reference sequences. Each retained sequence needed at least a six-nucleotide match to both a V gene segment and a J gene segment. Rearrangements were classified as productive when the CDR3 lacked stop codons and remained in frame with V and J, and all other rearrangements were classified as non-productive. CDR3 was defined by IMGT convention, running from the second conserved V-encoded cysteine to the conserved J-encoded phenylalanine. The earlier analysis of about 610 of the donors excluded sequences that lacked an unambiguous match to a single V gene segment. In an earlier analysis of a few hundred of the donors, V segments were called functional above 56.7% productive rearrangements and were called segregating when the between-donor standard deviation exceeded 5%. A statistical classification framework was built for diagnosing cytomegalovirus status from the catalog of TCR beta chain sequences. In a later analysis, V and J genes were assigned by comparing TCR nucleotide sequences against IMGT/GENE-DB human TR gene sequences. A later analysis assigned CDR3 sequences and most-parsimonious VDJ recombination scenarios with the TCRdist pipeline. In a later analysis, each TCR beta chain was defined by its CDR3 amino acid sequence together with its V-gene family, and reads without a unique V-gene family were excluded. In a later analysis, 550 to 650 highly shared, low-generation-probability nucleotide sequences were removed to address suspected cross-contamination and a sequencing artifact. In a later analysis, a clonal expansion index was calculated for each public chain from normalized within-repertoire ranks of inferred template counts. In a later analysis, generation probabilities were computed using a VDJ recombination model fitted to out-of-frame rearrangements, and the results were checked against IGoR. Hypergeometric tests were used in a later analysis to score TCR-TCR, TCR-HLA and TCR-CMV co-occurrence, with a repertoire-size bias correction applied to the TCR pairs. A later analysis estimated false discovery rates by permuting HLA or CMV assignments 20 times. In a later analysis, co-occurring TCRs were grouped with DBSCAN, and TCRdist sequence similarity was added when clustering was performed within HLA-allele-positive subsets. Co-occurrence clustering excluded repertoires with fewer than 30,000 or more than 120,000 public chains, plus five with anomalous nucleotide sharing. As stored in TCRdb, this immuneACCESS dataset retains in-frame rearrangements with V and J assigned. A fraction of the clones does not appear; measured against another copy, unresolved V genes explain less than half of the discrepancy, and the remainder lacks a known reason. The V and J calls and clone size come from that table; D and trimming were worked out from the DNA. This sample gives roughly 200,000 clones in total; 79% of them show up just once. In total, the top ten clones hold 4.4% of the sample.

The TCR was taken from a woman in her 30s in good health and CMV-seropositive. The specimen was PBMCs. In this chain, TRBV29-1 is recombined with TRBJ1-3, with TRBD1 perhaps the D gene, on 5 matching bases. DNA sequence: TGCAGCGTTGAAGGACGGAGTGGGAGGGGTCAACCTGGAAACACCATATATTTT. This encodes CSVEGRSGRGQPGNTIYF.